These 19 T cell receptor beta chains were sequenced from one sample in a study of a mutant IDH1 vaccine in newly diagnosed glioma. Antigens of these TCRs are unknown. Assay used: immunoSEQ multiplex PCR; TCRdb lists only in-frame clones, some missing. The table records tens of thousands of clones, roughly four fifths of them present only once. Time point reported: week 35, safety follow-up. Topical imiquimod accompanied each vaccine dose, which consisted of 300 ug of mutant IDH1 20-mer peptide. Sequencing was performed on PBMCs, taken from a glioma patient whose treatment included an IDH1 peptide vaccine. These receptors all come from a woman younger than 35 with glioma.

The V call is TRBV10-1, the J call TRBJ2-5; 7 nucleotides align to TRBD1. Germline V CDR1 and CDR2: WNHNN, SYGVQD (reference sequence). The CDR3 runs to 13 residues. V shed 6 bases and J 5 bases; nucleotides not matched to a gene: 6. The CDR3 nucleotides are TGCGCCAGCAGACCGACAGGGAGTGAGACCCAGTACTTC. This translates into CASRPTGSETQYF.

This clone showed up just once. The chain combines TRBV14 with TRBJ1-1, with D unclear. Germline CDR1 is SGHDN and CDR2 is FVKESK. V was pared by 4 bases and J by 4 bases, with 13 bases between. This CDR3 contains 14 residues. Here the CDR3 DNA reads TGTGCCAGCAGCCCCTACGGGTTAGTCACTGAAGCTTTCTTT. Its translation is CASSPYGLVTEAFF.

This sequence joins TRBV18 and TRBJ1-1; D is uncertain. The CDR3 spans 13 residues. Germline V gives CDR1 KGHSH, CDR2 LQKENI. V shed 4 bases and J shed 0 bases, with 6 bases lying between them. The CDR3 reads CASSQAMNTEAFF. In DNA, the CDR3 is TGTGCCAGCTCACAGGCAATGAACACTGAAGCTTTCTTT.

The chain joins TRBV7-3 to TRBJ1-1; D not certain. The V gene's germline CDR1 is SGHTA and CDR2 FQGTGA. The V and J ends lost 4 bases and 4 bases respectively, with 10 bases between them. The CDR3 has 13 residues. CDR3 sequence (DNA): TGTGCCAGCAGCTCCTCGTCGGCCACTGAAGCTTTCTTT. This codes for CASSSSSATEAFF.

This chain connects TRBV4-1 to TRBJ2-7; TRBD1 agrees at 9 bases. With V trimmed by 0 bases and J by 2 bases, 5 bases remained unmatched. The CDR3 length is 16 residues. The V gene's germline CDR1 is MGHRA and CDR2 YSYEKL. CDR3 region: CASSQEKTGGTYEQYF. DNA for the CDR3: TGCGCCAGCAGCCAAGAAAAGACAGGGGGGACCTACGAGCAGTACTTC.

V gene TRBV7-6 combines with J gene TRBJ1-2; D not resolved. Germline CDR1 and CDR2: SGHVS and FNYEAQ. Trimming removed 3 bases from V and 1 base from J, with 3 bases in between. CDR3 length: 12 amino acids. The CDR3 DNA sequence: TGTGCCAGCAGCTTTTATAACTATGGCTACACCTTC. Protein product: CASSFYNYGYTF.

The CDR3 spells CASSGLNGGGEKLFF. Written as DNA, the CDR3 is TGTGCCAGTAGTGGCCTCAATGGTGGTGGTGAAAAACTGTTTTTT. V and J are TRBV19 and TRBJ1-4; the D is unclear. The CDR3 length is 15 residues. Trimming left V 5 bases short and J 7 bases short, with 17 bases between. Germline V gene data show CDR1 as LNHDA and CDR2 as SQIVND (reference sequence). The whole variable domain, remainder taken from reference TRBV19 and TRBJ1-4, is DGGITQSPKYLFRKEGQNVTLSCEQNLNHDAMYWYRQDPGQGLRLIYYSQIVNDFQKGDIAEGYSVSREKKESFPLTVTSAQKNPTAFYLCASSGLNGGGEKLFFGSGTQLSVL.

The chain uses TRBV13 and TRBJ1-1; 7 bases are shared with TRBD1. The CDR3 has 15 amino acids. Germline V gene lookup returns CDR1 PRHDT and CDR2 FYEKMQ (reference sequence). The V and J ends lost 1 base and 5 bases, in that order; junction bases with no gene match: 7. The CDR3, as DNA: TGTGCCAGCAGCTTAGACAGGGGAATTGAAACTGAAGCTTTCTTT. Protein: CASSLDRGIETEAFF.

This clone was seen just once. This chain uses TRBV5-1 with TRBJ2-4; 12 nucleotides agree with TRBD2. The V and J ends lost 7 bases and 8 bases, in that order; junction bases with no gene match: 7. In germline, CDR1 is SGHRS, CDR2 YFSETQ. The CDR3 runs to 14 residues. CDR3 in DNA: TGCGCCAGCGCTAGCGGGAGGGCTTTGGACATTCAGTACTTC. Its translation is CASASGRALDIQYF.

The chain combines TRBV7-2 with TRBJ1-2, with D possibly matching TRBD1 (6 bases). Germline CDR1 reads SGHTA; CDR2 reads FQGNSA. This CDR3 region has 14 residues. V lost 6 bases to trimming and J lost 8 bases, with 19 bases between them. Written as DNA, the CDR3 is TGTGCCAGCAGTCTCGCGAGGGGGGCAGAGGGCTACACCTTC. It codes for CASSLARGAEGYTF.

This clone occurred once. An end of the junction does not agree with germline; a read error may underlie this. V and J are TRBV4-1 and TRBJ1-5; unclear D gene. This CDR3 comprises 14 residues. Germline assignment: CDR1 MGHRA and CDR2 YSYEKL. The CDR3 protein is CASSQDYGLAPQHF. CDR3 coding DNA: TGCGCCAGCAGTCAAGATTACGGTTTAGCGCCCCAGCATTTT.

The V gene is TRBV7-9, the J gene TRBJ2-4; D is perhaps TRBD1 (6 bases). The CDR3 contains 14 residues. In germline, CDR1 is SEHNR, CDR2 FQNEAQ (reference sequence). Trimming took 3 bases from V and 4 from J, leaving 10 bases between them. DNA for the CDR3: TGTGCCAGCAGCTTGGGGGACACTAAAAACATTCAGTACTTC. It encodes CASSLGDTKNIQYF.

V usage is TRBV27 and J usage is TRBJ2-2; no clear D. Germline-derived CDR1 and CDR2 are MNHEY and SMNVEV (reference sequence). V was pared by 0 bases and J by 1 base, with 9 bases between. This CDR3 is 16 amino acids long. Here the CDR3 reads CASSLSGRLNTGELFF. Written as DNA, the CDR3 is TGTGCCAGCAGTTTATCCGGCCGGTTGAACACCGGGGAGCTGTTTTTT.

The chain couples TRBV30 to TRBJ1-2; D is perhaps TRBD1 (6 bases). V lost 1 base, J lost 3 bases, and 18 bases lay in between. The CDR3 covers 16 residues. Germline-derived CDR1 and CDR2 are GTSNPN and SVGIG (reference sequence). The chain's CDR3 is CAWSGGGSVSYYGYTF. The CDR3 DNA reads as TGTGCCTGGAGTGGAGGGGGGTCCGTTTCTTACTATGGCTACACCTTC.

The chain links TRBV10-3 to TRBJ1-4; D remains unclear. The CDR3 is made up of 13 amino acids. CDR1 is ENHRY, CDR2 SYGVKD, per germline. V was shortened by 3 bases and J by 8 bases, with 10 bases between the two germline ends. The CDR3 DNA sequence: TGTGCCATCAGTGAACGGGTTAGCGAAAAACTGTTTTTT. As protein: CAISERVSEKLFF.

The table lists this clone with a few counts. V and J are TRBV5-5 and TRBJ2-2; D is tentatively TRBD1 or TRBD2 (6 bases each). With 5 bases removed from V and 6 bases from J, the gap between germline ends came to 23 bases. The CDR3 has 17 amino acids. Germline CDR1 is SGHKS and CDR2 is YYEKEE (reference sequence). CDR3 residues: CASRRWEAGWTAGELFF. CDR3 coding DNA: TGTGCCAGCAGACGCTGGGAGGCAGGCTGGACAGCCGGGGAGCTGTTTTTT. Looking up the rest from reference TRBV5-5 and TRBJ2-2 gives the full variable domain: DAGVTQSPTHLIKTRGQQVTLRCSPISGHKSVSWYQQVLGQGPQFIFQYYEKEERGRGNFPDRFSARQFPNYSSELNVNALLLGDSALYLCASRRWEAGWTAGELFFGEGSRLTVL.

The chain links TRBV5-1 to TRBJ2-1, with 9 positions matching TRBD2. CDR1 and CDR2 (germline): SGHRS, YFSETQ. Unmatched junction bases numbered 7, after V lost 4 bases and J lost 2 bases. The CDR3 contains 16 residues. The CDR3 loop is CASSRSGSGAYNEQFF. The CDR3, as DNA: TGCGCCAGCAGCCGTAGCGGGAGTGGCGCCTACAATGAGCAGTTCTTC.

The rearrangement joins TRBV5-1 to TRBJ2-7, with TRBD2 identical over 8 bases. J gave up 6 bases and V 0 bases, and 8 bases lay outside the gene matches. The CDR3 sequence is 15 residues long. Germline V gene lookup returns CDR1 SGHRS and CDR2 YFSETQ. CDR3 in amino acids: CASSLDGGAFPEQYF. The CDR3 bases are TGCGCCAGCAGCTTGGACGGGGGGGCCTTCCCCGAGCAGTACTTC. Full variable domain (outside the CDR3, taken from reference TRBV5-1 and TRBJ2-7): KAGVTQTPRYLIKTRGQQVTLSCSPISGHRSVSWYQQTPGQGLQFLFEYFSETQRNKGNFPGRFSGRQFSNSRSEMNVSTLELGDSALYLCASSLDGGAFPEQYFGPGTRLTVT.

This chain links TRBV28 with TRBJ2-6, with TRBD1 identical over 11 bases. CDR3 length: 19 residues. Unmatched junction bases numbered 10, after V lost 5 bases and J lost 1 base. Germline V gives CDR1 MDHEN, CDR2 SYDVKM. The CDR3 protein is CASSLYRDRGMSGANVLTF. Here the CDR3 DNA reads TGTGCCAGCAGTCTCTACCGGGACAGGGGGATGTCTGGGGCCAACGTCCTGACTTTC.